The T cell receptor (beta chain) described here comes from a study of shared clonotypes between healthy human individuals. Study-level background: Per-donor plates numbered three CD4 naive, three CD4 memory, two CD8 naive and one CD8 memory.

Genomic DNA from each subset was divided evenly over several immunoSEQ plates. Clones were sequenced by immunoSEQ multiplex PCR, and TCRdb holds only the in-frame ones, with some missing. The table lists some 2 million clones, roughly 94% of them singletons. Trimming removed 1 base from V and 4 bases from J, with 10 bases in between. The CDR3 spans 14 residues. Germline loops: CDR1 SGHAT, CDR2 FQNNGV. The TCR sequence derives from a young man in good health. The chain joins TRBV11-2 to TRBJ1-1; the D is unclear. Specimen: naive CD4+ T cells sorted from blood. Subset here: CD45RA+ positively selected. The CDR3 here is CASSLGGMSTEAFF. The CDR3 DNA sequence: TGTGCCAGCAGCTTAGGGGGAATGAGCACTGAAGCTTTCTTT.